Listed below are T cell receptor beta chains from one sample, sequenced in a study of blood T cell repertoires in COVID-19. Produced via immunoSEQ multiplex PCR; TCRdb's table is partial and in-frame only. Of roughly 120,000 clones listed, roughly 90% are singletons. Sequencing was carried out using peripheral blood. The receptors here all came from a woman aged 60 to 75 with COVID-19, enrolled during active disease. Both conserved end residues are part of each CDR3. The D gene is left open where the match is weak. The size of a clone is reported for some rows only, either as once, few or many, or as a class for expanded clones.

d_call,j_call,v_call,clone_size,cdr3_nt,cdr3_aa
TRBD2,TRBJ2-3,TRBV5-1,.,TGCGCCAGCAGCTTGGTAGCAGCGGGGCTTACAGATACGCAGTATTTT,CASSLVAAGLTDTQYF
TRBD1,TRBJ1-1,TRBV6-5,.,TGTGCCAGCAGCCGGGACAGGGTATCGACTCCTGAAGCTTTCTTT,CASSRDRVSTPEAFF
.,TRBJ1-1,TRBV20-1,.,TGCAGTGCTAGAGATATATCTGAAGCTTTCTTT,CSARDISEAFF
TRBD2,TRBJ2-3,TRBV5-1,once,TGCGCCAGCAGCTCTAGCGGATCTTCAACAGATACGCAGTATTTT,CASSSSGSSTDTQYF
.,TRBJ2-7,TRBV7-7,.,TGTGCTAGCAGCTTTAGCCTACCAGGGGAGGGGGAGCAGTACTTC,CASSFSLPGEGEQYF
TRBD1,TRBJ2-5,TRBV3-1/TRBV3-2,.,TGTGCCAGCAGCCATCAGGGGGTGGGAGAGACCCAGTACTTC,CASSHQGVGETQYF
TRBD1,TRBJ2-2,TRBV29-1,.,TGCAGCGCCCTGGACAGGGGGTTGGCCGGGAGCGGGGAGCTGTTTTTT,CSALDRGLAGSGELFF
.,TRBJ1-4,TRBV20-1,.,TGCAGTGCTAGTTTACCGGGGGGCCGGGAAAAACTGTTTTTT,CSASLPGGREKLFF
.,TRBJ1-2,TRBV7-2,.,TGTGCCAGCAGCTTAGTAGGGGGGGAGGGCTATGGCTACACCTTC,CASSLVGGEGYGYTF
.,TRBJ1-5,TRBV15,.,TGTGCCACCAGCAGAGACCTAGGAGTAGCGGGCAATCAGCCCCAGCATTTT,CATSRDLGVAGNQPQHF
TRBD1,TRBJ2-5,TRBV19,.,TGTGCCAGTAGTATAGCAGGGGCAGGGGGCATCGAGACCCAGTACTTC,CASSIAGAGGIETQYF
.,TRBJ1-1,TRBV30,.,TGTGCCTGGAGTGGGAGCGCCACTGAAGCTTTCTTT,CAWSGSATEAFF
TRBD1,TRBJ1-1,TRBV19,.,TGTGCCAGTATCCTAAACAGGGGGAACACTGAAGCTTTCTTT,CASILNRGNTEAFF
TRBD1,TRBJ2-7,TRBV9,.,TGTGCCAGCAGCGTTGGGACAGGGCTTTCCAACGAGCAGTACTTC,CASSVGTGLSNEQYF
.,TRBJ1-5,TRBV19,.,TGTGCCAGTAGTGGTACAGGTTGGAACCAGCCCCAGCATTTT,CASSGTGWNQPQHF
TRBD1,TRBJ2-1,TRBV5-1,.,TGCGCCAGCAGCTTGGCACCACAGGGGGGAAATGAGCAGTTCTTC,CASSLAPQGGNEQFF
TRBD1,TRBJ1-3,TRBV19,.,TGTGCCAGTAGTATGGGACAGAGAGGAAACACCATATATTTT,CASSMGQRGNTIYF
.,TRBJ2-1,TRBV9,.,TGTGCCAGCAGCGTAGAGGACATGACGCCTTACAATGAGCAGTTCTTC,CASSVEDMTPYNEQFF
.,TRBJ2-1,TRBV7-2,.,TGTGCCAGCAGCCGGGACAACTACAATGAGCAGTTCTTC,CASSRDNYNEQFF
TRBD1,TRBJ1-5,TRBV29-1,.,TGCAGCGTGATACCCGGGACAGGGGTTGGACAGCCCCAGCATTTT,CSVIPGTGVGQPQHF
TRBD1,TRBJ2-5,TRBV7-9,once,TGTGCCAGCAGCTTAGCCCCGACAGGGTTCGGTGAGACCCAGTACTTC,CASSLAPTGFGETQYF
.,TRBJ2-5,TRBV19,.,TGTGCCAGTAGTAACAGGGACGAGACCCAGTACTTC,CASSNRDETQYF
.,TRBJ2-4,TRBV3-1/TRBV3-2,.,TGTGCCAGCAGCCCCCGCTTGCGGGGAAACATTCAGTACTTC,CASSPRLRGNIQYF
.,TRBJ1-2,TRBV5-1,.,TGCGCCAGCAGTTTTCAACAGGGTTCTGGCTACACCTTC,CASSFQQGSGYTF
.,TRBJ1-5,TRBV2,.,TGTGCCAGCAGTGAAGGACAGCTCAATCAGCCCCAGCATTTT,CASSEGQLNQPQHF
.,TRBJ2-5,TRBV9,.,TGTGCCAGCAGCGCTAGACAGGTCCAAGAGACCCAGTACTTC,CASSARQVQETQYF
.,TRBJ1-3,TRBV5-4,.,TGTGCCAGCAGCCCCAGGACAGAAAACTCTGGAAACACCATATATTTT,CASSPRTENSGNTIYF
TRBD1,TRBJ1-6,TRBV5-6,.,TGTGCCAGCAGCTTTCCGATAGGACAGGGTAATTCACCCCTCCACTTT,CASSFPIGQGNSPLHF
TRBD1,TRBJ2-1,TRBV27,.,TGTGCCAGCACCAAGGACAGGGGGCCCTACAATGAGCAGTTCTTC,CASTKDRGPYNEQFF
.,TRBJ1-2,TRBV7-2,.,TGTGCCAGCAGCTCCGACAGGATCTATGGCTACACCTTC,CASSSDRIYGYTF
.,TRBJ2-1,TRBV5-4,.,TGTGCCAGCAGCTTGGGGGGTGGGGCTTACAATGAGCAGTTCTTC,CASSLGGGAYNEQFF
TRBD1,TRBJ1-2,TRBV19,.,TGTGCCACCATTACCGACAGGGAAGCTAACTATGGCTACACCTTC,CATITDREANYGYTF
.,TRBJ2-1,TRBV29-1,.,TGCAGCGTTGTGGCTAGTCAGGGAAATGAGCAGTTCTTC,CSVVASQGNEQFF
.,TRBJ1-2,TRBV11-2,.,TGTGCCAGCAGCTTAGAACCAGGGTGGGGCTACACCTTC,CASSLEPGWGYTF
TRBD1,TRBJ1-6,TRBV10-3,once,TGTGCCATCAGTGATGACAGGGTCTCCTATAATTCACCCCTCCACTTT,CAISDDRVSYNSPLHF
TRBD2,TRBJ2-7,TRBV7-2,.,TGTGCCAGCAGCTTATCCACTAGCGGGGGGGCACAGGAGCAGTACTTC,CASSLSTSGGAQEQYF
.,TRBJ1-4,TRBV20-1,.,TGCAGTGCTAAGAGTGAAAAACTGTTTTTT,CSAKSEKLFF
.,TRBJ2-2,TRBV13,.,TGTGCCAGCAGCTTAAATTCCCGGTTAGAGTCGTGGACCGGGGAGCTGTTTTTT,CASSLNSRLESWTGELFF
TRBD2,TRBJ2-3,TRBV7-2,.,TGTGCCAGCAGCTTAGCGCGGGGGGTGCCAGATACGCAGTATTTT,CASSLARGVPDTQYF
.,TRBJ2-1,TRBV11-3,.,TGTGCCAGCAGCTTAGAGGACAAGAACTACAATGAGCAGTTCTTC,CASSLEDKNYNEQFF
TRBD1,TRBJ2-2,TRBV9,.,TGTGCCAGCAGCGTAGGGACAGGGTGGGGCGGGGAGCTGTTTTTT,CASSVGTGWGGELFF
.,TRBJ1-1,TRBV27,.,TGTGCCAGCAGAAGGATGACAAGTGAAGCTTTCTTT,CASRRMTSEAFF
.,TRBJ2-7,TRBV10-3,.,TGTGCCATCAGAGGCCGGGACACTCACGAGCAGTACTTC,CAIRGRDTHEQYF
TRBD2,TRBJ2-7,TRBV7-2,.,TGTGCCAGCAGCCCCCAAAGACTAGCTTCCAACTCCTACGAGCAGTACTTC,CASSPQRLASNSYEQYF
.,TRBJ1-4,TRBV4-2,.,TGTGCCAGCAGCCAAGAAGGGAGAAGGGCAACTAATGAAAAACTGTTTTTT,CASSQEGRRATNEKLFF
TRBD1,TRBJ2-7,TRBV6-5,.,TGTGCCAGCAGGATCGGGACAGCAGCCTCCTACGAGCAGTACTTC,CASRIGTAASYEQYF
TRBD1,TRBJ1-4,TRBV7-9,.,TGTGCCAGCAGCTCAGGGGGCAAGGGTGAAAAACTGTTTTTT,CASSSGGKGEKLFF
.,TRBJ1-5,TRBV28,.,TGTGCCAGCAGTTTAAATTCAGGGGTGAATCAGCCCCAGCATTTT,CASSLNSGVNQPQHF